These 12 T cell receptor beta chains originate from one sample sequenced in a study of cytomegalovirus exposure and HLA in healthy donors. In the PCR, 60 Vbeta and 13 Jbeta primers were used. The table came from immunoSEQ multiplex PCR; TCRdb's copy has only in-frame clones and leaves some out. The repertoire consists of 110,000 to 150,000 clones, with just under 80% occurring once and the leading ten covering 2% to 2.5%. Sequencing was performed on PBMCs. Receptors originate from a man aged 25 to 40 in good health and CMV-seronegative.

This chain joins TRBV6-1 and TRBJ1-2, with D tentatively TRBD1 (5 bases). Between the trimmed V and J ends, which lost 0 bases and 0 bases, there was a span of 14 bases. The CDR3 runs 17 residues. Germline CDR1 MNHNS, CDR2 SASEGT. CDR3 coding DNA: TGTGCCAGCAGTGAAGCGGCGAGACAGACTGCTAACTATGGCTACACCTTC. This translates into CASSEAARQTANYGYTF.

A few counts support this clone. The genes are TRBV29-1 and TRBJ2-7, with a weak D call TRBD1 (5 bases). V was cut by 0 bases and J by 4 bases, with 7 bases left in between. Germline CDR1 SQVTM, CDR2 ANQGSEA. The CDR3 has 12 amino acids. CDR3 nucleotides: TGCAGCGTTGAAGAAGCAGGGTACGAGCAGTACTTC. It yields the protein CSVEEAGYEQYF.

The chain carries TRBV7-6 and TRBJ2-7; 8 positions match TRBD2. The CDR3 totals 15 residues. V shed 2 bases and J 2 bases; nucleotides not matched to a gene: 5. CDR1 SGHVS and CDR2 FNYEAQ come from the germline V gene. CDR3 sequence (DNA): TGTGCCAGCAGCTTATATAGCGGGGACGCCTACGAGCAGTACTTC. It specifies CASSLYSGDAYEQYF.

The V and J genes are TRBV6-6 and TRBJ1-2; 9 nucleotides line up with TRBD1. Per germline, CDR1 MNHNY and CDR2 SVGAGI (reference sequence). J was trimmed by 7 bases and V by 6 bases; bases with no gene match: 15. CDR3 length: 16 residues. The CDR3, as DNA: TGTGCCAGCAGGTCTAGCCGGGACAGGGTAAACCCTGGCTACACCTTC. This encodes CASRSSRDRVNPGYTF.

This clone came up once. The CDR3 nucleotides read TGCGCCAGCAGCCTCGCTCGGCAGGGACAAGATACGCAGTATTTT. Encoded protein: CASSLARQGQDTQYF. V is TRBV5-1 and J is TRBJ2-3; a weak D match, TRBD1 (6 bases). Germline CDR1 and CDR2: SGHRS and YFSETQ. The CDR3 runs 15 residues. The V end was cut by 4 bases, the J end by 5 bases, with 17 bases between. Full variable domain (outside the CDR3, taken from reference TRBV5-1 and TRBJ2-3): KAGVTQTPRYLIKTRGQQVTLSCSPISGHRSVSWYQQTPGQGLQFLFEYFSETQRNKGNFPGRFSGRQFSNSRSEMNVSTLELGDSALYLCASSLARQGQDTQYFGPGTRLTVL.

The chain recombines TRBV5-4 with TRBJ2-1; 8 nucleotides line up with TRBD2. The CDR3 has 15 residues. Germline V gives CDR1 SGHNT, CDR2 YYREEE (reference sequence). V trimming: 2 bases; J trimming: 5 bases; junction bases outside the gene matches: 6. CDR3 nucleotides: TGTGCCAGCAGCTTCTACGGGACTAGTGACAATGAGCAGTTCTTC. It specifies CASSFYGTSDNEQFF.

The chain couples TRBV18 to TRBJ1-1; TRBD1 matches at 7 bases. The CDR3 spans 16 residues. In germline, CDR1 is KGHSH, CDR2 LQKENI. Trimming took 2 bases from V and 0 from J; bases not matched to a gene: 6. The CDR3 region has the DNA TGTGCCAGCTCACCATCCAAGGGGGCAATGAACACTGAAGCTTTCTTT. Translation: CASSPSKGAMNTEAFF.

The chain links TRBV2 to TRBJ2-7; D perhaps matches TRBD2 (6 bases). Per germline, CDR1 SNHLY and CDR2 FYNNEI. The CDR3 spans 11 residues. Deletions cut 6 bases from V and 7 bases from J, with 10 bases between. DNA of the CDR3: TGTGCCAGCAGGGCAGGGAGGGAGCAGTACTTC. Protein sequence: CASRAGREQYF.

This chain connects TRBV2 to TRBJ1-1, with TRBD1 matching over 7 bases. The V and J ends lost 5 bases and 4 bases, in that order; junction bases with no gene match: 7. CDR3 length: 14 residues. Germline V gene data show CDR1 as SNHLY and CDR2 as FYNNEI. CDR3 in DNA: TGTGCCAGCAGTACAGGGGCCAGGGGCACTGAAGCTTTCTTT. Protein product: CASSTGARGTEAFF.

This clone has just one count. The gene calls are TRBV10-3 and TRBJ1-1, with a tentative D call TRBD1 (6 bases). From germline, CDR1 is ENHRY and CDR2 SYGVKD. The CDR3 extends over 13 amino acids. The V end was cut by 10 bases, the J end by 1 base, with 13 bases between. The CDR3 DNA reads TGTGCCACCCGCCGACAGGAGAACACTGAAGCTTTCTTT. It translates to CATRRQENTEAFF.

This chain connects TRBV5-1 to TRBJ1-4, with TRBD1 matching over 8 bases. V dropped 4 bases and J dropped 0; count of bases not matched to a gene: 8. CDR1 is SGHRS, CDR2 YFSETQ, per germline. The CDR3 runs 17 residues. The CDR3 DNA follows: TGCGCCAGCAGCCCTGGACAGGGCCTCACAACTAATGAAAAACTGTTTTTT. Amino acids: CASSPGQGLTTNEKLFF.

V gene TRBV9 combines with J gene TRBJ1-1; the match to TRBD1 covers 7 bases. There are 14 residues in the CDR3. CDR1 is SGDLS and CDR2 is YYNGEE in the germline V gene. Trimming cost V 4 bases and J 0 bases; bases outside gene matches: 3. The chain's CDR3 is CASSPGQLNTEAFF. The CDR3 DNA sequence: TGTGCCAGCAGCCCGGGACAGTTGAACACTGAAGCTTTCTTT.